Listed below are T cell receptor beta chains from one sample, sequenced in a study of T cells after yellow fever vaccination. TCRdb reprocessed the 5' RACE reads with MiXCR, giving one entry per CDR3 protein. The sample lists roughly 170,000 distinct CDR3 sequences; approximately 6.2% were seen once. The specimen was CD4+ T cells sorted from PBMCs, collected on the day of the first yellow fever vaccination. The receptors derive from a young man who received the YFV17D yellow fever vaccine. The CDR3 runs from the conserved cysteine through the conserved F or W. D genes are given only for firm matches. A row's size may be missing; if present it is once, few, many or a size class.

TRBJ2-7,TRBD1,many,TRBV20-1,TGCAGCGTTATGCGACAGGGGGTCTCCTACGAGCAGTACTTC,CSVMRQGVSYEQYF
TRBJ2-3,.,.,TRBV5-1,TGCGCCAGCAGCTCCGCGAGGGGCGCAGATACGCAGTATTTT,CASSSARGADTQYF
TRBJ2-7,.,many,TRBV19,TGTGCCAGTAGTAAGGGGACCTACGAGCAGTACTTC,CASSKGTYEQYF
TRBJ1-1,TRBD1,many,TRBV5-1,TGCGCCAGCAGCCTTACAGGGGTGGACACTGAAGCTTTCTTT,CASSLTGVDTEAFF
TRBJ1-3,.,many,TRBV29-1,TGCAGCGCCCACTACTCTGGAAACACCATATATTTT,CSAHYSGNTIYF
TRBJ2-1,TRBD1,many,TRBV5-1,TGCGCCAGCAGCCGCGGGGACAGGTTTTACAATGAGCAGTTCTTC,CASSRGDRFYNEQFF
TRBJ1-1,.,many,TRBV7-2,TGTGCCAGCAGCTTACAGGCTACCCTTGGCGAAGCTTTCTTT,CASSLQATLGEAFF
TRBJ1-2,TRBD1,.,TRBV6-1,TGTGCCAGCAGTGAAGCGACCGGGACAGCCGGGGGCTACACCTTC,CASSEATGTAGGYTF
TRBJ2-5,TRBD2,many,TRBV9,TGTGCCAGCAGCAGGAGCGGGGGGGCTGAGACCCAGTACTTC,CASSRSGGAETQYF
TRBJ2-2,.,.,TRBV5-4,TGTGCCAGCAGCCCGCTAAGGTCTGCCGGGGAGCTGTTTTTT,CASSPLRSAGELFF
TRBJ2-5,TRBD2,few,TRBV12-3/TRBV12-4,TGTGCCAGCAGTCCGACTAGCTACGTGACCCAGTACTTC,CASSPTSYVTQYF
TRBJ2-3,TRBD1,.,TRBV5-1,TGCGCCAGCAGCTGGGGGACAGGGGGCACAGATACGCAGTATTTT,CASSWGTGGTDTQYF
TRBJ2-5,.,many,TRBV20-1,TGCAGTGCTCCTGGAGGGGGGGAGACCCAGTACTTC,CSAPGGGETQYF
TRBJ1-1,TRBD1,few,TRBV6-2/TRBV6-3,TGTGCCAGCAGTTCCCGGACAGGGGGCTTTGTCACTGAAGCTTTCTTT,CASSSRTGGFVTEAFF
TRBJ2-3,.,few,TRBV1,TGCACCAGCAGCCAAGATCCCCTAGCGGGCCGCACAGATACGCAGTATTTT,CTSSQDPLAGRTDTQYF
TRBJ1-3,.,few,TRBV5-4,TGTGCCAGCAGCCAACAGGGTGCCACCATATATTTT,CASSQQGATIYF
TRBJ1-3,.,many,TRBV9,TGTGCCAGCAGCGTAGGGGCAGGGATCCCCCTCTCTGGAAACACCATATATTTT,CASSVGAGIPLSGNTIYF
TRBJ1-1,.,.,TRBV12-3/TRBV12-4,TGTGCCAGCAGTTTTAAGGGTACCACTGAAGCTTTCTTT,CASSFKGTTEAFF
TRBJ1-2,.,few,TRBV19,TGTGCCAGTAGCCCCGACAGGTGGGGATATGGCTACACCTTC,CASSPDRWGYGYTF
TRBJ2-2,TRBD1,many,TRBV28,TGTGCCAGCAGTTTAGACAGGGGAAAGTTCACCGGGGAGCTGTTTTTT,CASSLDRGKFTGELFF
TRBJ2-5,TRBD2,.,TRBV18,TGTGCCAGCTCACCCCTCCGGGGGGGCTTGGAGACCCAGTACTTC,CASSPLRGGLETQYF
TRBJ2-2,.,few,TRBV24-1,TGTGCCACCAGAGGACAGAACACCGGGGAGCTGTTTTTT,CATRGQNTGELFF
TRBJ1-2,.,.,TRBV20-1,TGCAGTGCTAGAGATCGGTCAGGGGCAGCGGGCTACACCTTC,CSARDRSGAAGYTF
TRBJ2-2,.,many,TRBV12-3/TRBV12-4,TGTGCCAGCAGGACAACCGACGGGGCCGGGGAGCTGTTTTTT,CASRTTDGAGELFF
TRBJ2-1,.,few,TRBV24-1,TGTGCCACCAGTGGCACAGATCTACGGGCGCGGGTAGTAAGCAATGAGCAGTTCTTC,CATSGTDLRARVVSNEQFF
TRBJ1-6,.,few,TRBV20-1,TGCAGTGCTAGTGGGGGCTCCTATAATTCACCCCTCCACTTT,CSASGGSYNSPLHF
TRBJ2-1,.,many,TRBV7-2,TGTGCCAGCAGCTTAGAACAGGGTGGACAGTTCTTC,CASSLEQGGQFF
TRBJ2-5,TRBD2,few,TRBV7-2,TGTGCCAGCAGCTTAGGCCCGGGGGGAGTTGAGACCCAGTACTTC,CASSLGPGGVETQYF
TRBJ2-6,.,.,TRBV20-1,TGCTGTGCTAGAGGTACAAGCTCTGGGGCCAACGTCCTGACTTTC,CCARGTSSGANVLTF